This T cell receptor beta chain was observed in a study of technical replicates of blood from a few donors (dated by TCRdb to 2015 to 2018). The germline V gene supplies CDR1 LGHNA and CDR2 YSLEER. Germline trimming: 4 bases from V, 3 bases from J; junction bases outside gene matches: 5. The cysteine opens and the phenylalanine closes a CDR3 of 14 amino acids. Only the CDR3 portion is preserved as DNA: 42 bases, with reading frame beginning at the first base. A remark on this clone: This receptor's antigen is unknown. Within one base of it there is no much larger clone, and no base qualities were kept.

The library was built by means of the immunoSEQ multiplex PCR assay. What TCRdb holds here is the immuneACCESS table cut down to in-frame rearrangements. Part of the clones is not present; checked against another copy, under half of the missing clones reflect an unresolved V gene, and the others are unexplained. This sample is represented by approximately 75,000 clones; roughly 95% of them were singletons. The biggest ten clones account for 0.36% of the sample. The TCR comes from a human donor in good health. This sequence uses TRBV4-3 and TRBJ2-7; the junction holds 8 bases that match TRBD1. Sequencing input: T cells isolated from PBMCs. The DNA reads TGCGCCAGCAGCCTACGGACAGGGCTCTACGAGCAGTACTTC. Translated, it gives CASSLRTGLYEQYF.